This TCR beta chain was recovered during a study of shared clonotypes between healthy human individuals. The data were produced by immunoSEQ multiplex PCR, yet TCRdb's version contains in-frame clones alone and is incomplete. The table includes roughly 1,100,000 clones, under 80% detected once. This clone appeared a few times. The CDR3 has 14 amino acids. Trimming took off 7 bases at V and 4 bases at J, with 17 bases between the two ends. The V gene's germline CDR1 is SGHRS and CDR2 YFSETQ. Sequenced input: memory CD4+ T cells sorted from blood. Subset: CD45RA-negative fraction. This chain connects TRBV5-1 to TRBJ2-5, with TRBD2 as a possible D gene (5 bases). The sequence was obtained from a man aged 18-30 years in good health. For the CDR3, the DNA is TGCGCCAGCGTTAGCGATCCCGCCGGAGAGACCCAGTACTTC. Protein product: CASVSDPAGETQYF.